This passage covers 27 T cell receptor beta chains from one sample sequenced in a study of T cell responses to AZD1222 COVID-19 vaccine. Assay used: immunoSEQ multiplex PCR; TCRdb lists only in-frame clones, some missing. The top ten hold around 3.6% of the sample, which has about 150,000 clones, roughly 92% seen once. Sample: peripheral blood, taken on day 0 of AZD1222 vaccination. The source is an adult in good health.

The chain recombines TRBV19 with TRBJ2-6; 9 bases agree with TRBD2. The V gene's germline CDR1 is LNHDA and CDR2 SQIVND (reference sequence). The V and J ends lost 3 bases and 6 bases, in that order; junction bases with no gene match: 3. This CDR3 is built from 15 residues. CDR3 nucleotides: TGTGCCAGTAGTATGGCTAGCGGGACGGCCAACGTCCTGACTTTC. This codes for CASSMASGTANVLTF.

This chain joins TRBV6-2 or TRBV6-3 and TRBJ1-2; TRBD1 might be the D (5 bases). Germline V CDR1 and CDR2: MNHEY, SVGEGT. V dropped 5 bases and J dropped 6 bases, with 22 bases sitting between them. The CDR3 loop spans 16 amino acids. The DNA for the CDR3 is TGTGCCAGCAGTCCCTTCGCGCAGGGTAGCACGGATGGCTACACCTTC. It is translated as CASSPFAQGSTDGYTF.

The rearrangement uses TRBV7-8 and TRBJ2-1; tentative D call: TRBD1 (6 bases). V lost 6 bases, J lost 7 bases, and 19 bases lay in between. This CDR3 spans 15 amino acids. The germline gives CDR1 SGHVS, CDR2 FQNEAQ. CDR3 amino acids: CASSFGVTQGNEQFF. The CDR3, as DNA: TGTGCCAGCAGTTTCGGCGTAACACAGGGAAATGAGCAGTTCTTC.

The chain links TRBV12-3 or TRBV12-4 to TRBJ2-7; a possible D gene is TRBD1 (5 bases). Between the trimmed V and J ends, which lost 5 bases and 7 bases, there was a span of 9 bases. This CDR3 is 11 amino acids long. CDR3 residues: CASSRSGEQYF. In nucleotides, the CDR3 is TGTGCCAGCAGTCGTTCAGGGGAGCAGTACTTC.

V and J are TRBV6-5 and TRBJ1-1; tentatively, D is TRBD1 (6 bases). Looked up from germline, CDR1 is MNHEY and CDR2 is SVGAGI. The CDR3 is 14 residues long. The ends were cut back, 2 bases at V and 6 bases at J, with 13 bases in the middle. CDR3 DNA sequence: TGTGCCAGCAGTTACCCGGGGGGCGTCCCTGAAGCTTTCTTT. It encodes CASSYPGGVPEAFF.

This chain uses TRBV9 with TRBJ1-3, with D perhaps matching TRBD1 (5 bases). Trimming removed 4 bases at V and 1 base at J, with 21 bases between. The CDR3 sequence is 18 residues long. CDR1 is SGDLS, CDR2 YYNGEE, per germline. The CDR3 sequence: CASSLSPGTEVSGNTIYF. In nucleotides, the CDR3 is TGTGCCAGCAGCCTGAGCCCCGGGACGGAGGTTTCTGGAAACACCATATATTTT.

The rearrangement links TRBV6-5 to TRBJ1-2; D perhaps matches TRBD1 (5 bases). Germline V gene lookup returns CDR1 MNHEY and CDR2 SVGAGI. V was shortened by 0 bases and J by 2 bases, with 7 bases between the two germline ends. The CDR3 spans 14 residues. CDR3 in amino acids: CASSYSTANYGYTF. In nucleotides, the CDR3 is TGTGCCAGCAGTTACTCGACAGCAAACTATGGCTACACCTTC.

V and J are TRBV19 and TRBJ1-3; D remains ambiguous. V lost 7 bases to trimming and J lost 3 bases, with 10 bases between them. The CDR3 is made up of 13 amino acids. From germline, CDR1 is LNHDA and CDR2 SQIVND (reference sequence). CDR3 sequence (DNA): TGTGCCAGTATAAGTTGGAGTGGAAACACCATATATTTT. It is translated as CASISWSGNTIYF.

This chain joins TRBV6-5 and TRBJ2-2, with TRBD2 matching 7 bases. V lost 7 bases to trimming and J lost 6 bases; unmatched junction nucleotides: 8. Germline V gives CDR1 MNHEY, CDR2 SVGAGI. This CDR3 has 14 amino acids. CDR3 residues: CASTTTSVAGELFF. The CDR3 DNA reads as TGTGCCAGCACCACCACTAGCGTTGCCGGGGAGCTGTTTTTT.

The chain recombines TRBV5-4 with TRBJ1-3, with D uncertain. Germline values: CDR1 SGHNT, CDR2 YYREEE (reference sequence). The CDR3 contains 13 residues. The V end was cut by 4 bases, the J end by 0 bases, with 5 bases between. The CDR3 spells CASSPNSGNTIYF. The CDR3 bases are TGTGCCAGCAGCCCGAACTCTGGAAACACCATATATTTT.

The V and J genes are TRBV27 and TRBJ2-1; unclear D gene. The germline V gene has CDR1 MNHEY and CDR2 SMNVEV (reference sequence). Trimming took 3 bases from V and 3 from J, leaving 15 bases between them. This CDR3 is built from 16 residues. The CDR3 DNA reads TGTGCCAGCAGTTTTGTTTGGGGAACCGACTACAATGAGCAGTTCTTC. As protein: CASSFVWGTDYNEQFF.

V and J are TRBV18 and TRBJ1-1; TRBD1 matches 9 bases. Looked up from germline, CDR1 is KGHSH and CDR2 is LQKENI. V lost 4 bases, J lost 7 bases, and 4 bases stayed unmatched. The CDR3 has 13 amino acids. DNA for the CDR3: TGTGCCAGCTCACAGACAGGGGGTGGTGAAGCTTTCTTT. This codes for CASSQTGGGEAFF.

The V gene is TRBV7-9, the J gene TRBJ2-2, with D unclear. The V gene lost 2 bases and the J gene lost 4 bases, with 14 bases spanning the gap. The CDR3 covers 16 residues. Looked up from germline, CDR1 is SEHNR and CDR2 is FQNEAQ (reference sequence). CDR3 sequence reads: CASSLRPSKVTGELFF. The CDR3 nucleotides read TGTGCCAGCAGCTTACGACCTAGTAAGGTCACCGGGGAGCTGTTTTTT.

The chain is built from TRBV6-5 and TRBJ2-1; 9 nucleotides agree with TRBD2. CDR3 length equals 13 residues. CDR1 is MNHEY and CDR2 is SVGAGI in the germline V gene. Trimming cost V 7 bases and J 10 bases; bases outside gene matches: 8. DNA of the CDR3: TGTGCCAGCACTCGCGGGAGGGCCGAGGAGCAGTTCTTC. Translating it yields CASTRGRAEEQFF.

The V and J genes are TRBV11-2 and TRBJ2-7; D may be TRBD2 (5 bases). V was trimmed by 2 bases and J by 3 bases, leaving 14 bases between them. This CDR3 is 15 amino acids long. Germline CDR1 and CDR2: SGHAT and FQNNGV. The CDR3 DNA reads TGTGCCAGCAGCTTATTCCCTAGCTTGTACTACGAGCAGTACTTC. Translated, it gives CASSLFPSLYYEQYF.

The rearrangement uses TRBV27 and TRBJ1-2; tentatively, D is TRBD1 (5 bases). Deletions cut 2 bases from V and 2 bases from J, with 6 bases between. The CDR3 has 13 amino acids. The germline CDR1 and CDR2 sequences are MNHEY and SMNVEV (reference sequence). CDR3 in amino acids: CASSLRGNYGYTF. The CDR3 region has the DNA TGTGCCAGCAGTTTACGGGGGAACTATGGCTACACCTTC.

The chain uses TRBV29-1 and TRBJ2-1; D remains ambiguous. Germline-derived CDR1 and CDR2 are SQVTM and ANQGSEA. There are 14 residues in the CDR3. Trimming cost V 7 bases and J 4 bases, with 17 bases left between them. The chain's CDR3 is CSAGTQITYNEQFF. For the CDR3, the DNA is TGCAGCGCAGGAACCCAAATCACTTACAATGAGCAGTTCTTC.

V is TRBV11-3 and J is TRBJ2-3; D is possibly TRBD2 (5 bases). The CDR3 runs to 13 residues. The germline CDR1 and CDR2 sequences are SGHNT and YENEEA. V lost 1 base and J lost 3, with 5 bases in between. The CDR3 coding sequence is TGTGCCAGCAGCTTAGGAGGGACAGATACGCAGTATTTT. Residues: CASSLGGTDTQYF.

This chain joins TRBV6-1 and TRBJ1-1; D is undetermined. CDR3 size: 11 residues. The germline V gene has CDR1 MNHNS and CDR2 SASEGT. V lost 3 bases to trimming and J lost 9 bases, with 8 bases between them. In DNA, the CDR3 is TGTGCCAGCAGTGACAGAGGCCAAGCTTTCTTT. Translation gives CASSDRGQAFF.

This sequence joins TRBV15 and TRBJ2-5, with D hard to call. The V and J ends lost 4 bases and 5 bases respectively, with 11 bases between them. CDR3 length: 13 residues. Germline V CDR1 and CDR2: LNHNV, YYDKDF (reference sequence). The CDR3 region is CATSTGSRETQYF. CDR3 in DNA: TGTGCCACCAGCACAGGCTCTCGGGAGACCCAGTACTTC.

The chain couples TRBV28 to TRBJ2-7; the match to TRBD1 covers 7 bases. Germline V CDR1 and CDR2: MDHEN, SYDVKM. Trimming cost V 5 bases and J 3 bases; bases outside gene matches: 10. This CDR3 has 15 residues. CDR3: CASSVNWDSFYEQYF. CDR3 nucleotide sequence: TGTGCCAGCAGTGTCAACTGGGACAGCTTCTACGAGCAGTACTTC.

The count of this clone is one. This chain uses TRBV28 with TRBJ1-5; D not certain. This CDR3 has 17 residues. Trimming pared 4 bases from V and 2 bases from J, leaving 18 bases between. CDR1 and CDR2 (germline): MDHEN, SYDVKM. CDR3 residues: CASSYISNPLGNQPQHF. The DNA for the CDR3 is TGTGCCAGCAGTTATATCAGTAACCCATTGGGCAATCAGCCCCAGCATTTT. The full variable domain, its missing parts supplied by reference TRBV28 and TRBJ1-5, is DVKVTQSSRYLVKRTGEKVFLECVQDMDHENMFWYRQDPGLGLRLIYFSYDVKMKEKGDIPEGYSVSREKKERFSLILESASTNQTSMYLCASSYISNPLGNQPQHFGDGTRLSIL.

CDR3 protein: CASSSNRGGSSKRPDTQYF. In nucleotides, the CDR3 is TGCGCCAGCAGCTCCAACAGGGGGGGAAGCAGCAAGCGGCCAGATACGCAGTATTTT. The J gene is TRBJ2-3, the V gene TRBV5-1; possible D gene TRBD1, 8 bases. V lost 3 bases to trimming and J lost 4 bases, with 27 bases between them. This CDR3 spans 19 amino acids. The germline CDR1 and CDR2 sequences are SGHRS and YFSETQ.

The chain combines TRBV10-1 with TRBJ2-3, with 11 bases aligning to TRBD2. The germline gives CDR1 WNHNN, CDR2 SYGVQD (reference sequence). The CDR3 contains 18 residues. The V segment lost 3 bases and the J segment 2 bases; nucleotides outside the gene matches: 10. CDR3 amino acids: CASSDPGGLAANTDTQYF. The CDR3 nucleotides are TGCGCCAGCAGTGACCCGGGGGGACTAGCGGCAAACACAGATACGCAGTATTTT.

This chain connects TRBV10-1 to TRBJ1-1; TRBD1 matches 7 bases. CDR1 WNHNN and CDR2 SYGVQD come from the germline V gene (reference sequence). J gave up 8 bases and V 5 bases, and 8 bases lay outside the gene matches. The CDR3 consists of 13 residues. The CDR3 DNA sequence: TGCGCCAGCAGTAATCACCGCAGGGGGGAAGCTTTCTTT. It yields the protein CASSNHRRGEAFF.

The V and J genes are TRBV7-9 and TRBJ1-6; no firm D call. The CDR3 consists of 18 residues. V was shortened by 5 bases and J by 0 bases, with 17 bases between the two germline ends. CDR1 and CDR2 from the germline V gene are SEHNR and FQNEAQ (reference sequence). CDR3 sequence (DNA): TGTGCCAGCAGCCCCGGCCCGGTTGACCGCTCCTATAATTCACCCCTCCACTTT. Amino acids: CASSPGPVDRSYNSPLHF.

This chain uses TRBV28 with TRBJ1-6; 8 nucleotides agree with TRBD1. The junction had 7 bases not matched to a gene; V was cut back by 5 bases and J by 10 bases. The CDR3 contains 14 residues. CDR1 and CDR2 from the germline V gene are MDHEN and SYDVKM. DNA of the CDR3: TGTGCCAGCAGTAAAGACAGGGGCGAGTCACCCCTCCACTTT. It codes for CASSKDRGESPLHF.